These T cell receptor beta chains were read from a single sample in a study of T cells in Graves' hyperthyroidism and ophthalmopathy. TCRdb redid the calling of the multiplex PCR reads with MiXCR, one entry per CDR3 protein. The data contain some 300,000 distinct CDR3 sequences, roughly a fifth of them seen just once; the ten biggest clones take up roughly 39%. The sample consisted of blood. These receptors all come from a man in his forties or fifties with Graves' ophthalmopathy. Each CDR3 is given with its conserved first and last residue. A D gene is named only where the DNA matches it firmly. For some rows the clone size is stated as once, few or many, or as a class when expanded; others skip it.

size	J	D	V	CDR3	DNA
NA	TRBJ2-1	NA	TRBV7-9	CASSFGIHEQFF	TGTGCCAGCAGCTTCGGGATCCATGAGCAGTTCTTC
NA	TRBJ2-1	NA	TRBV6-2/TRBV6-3	CASSRLAGRGHNEQFF	TGTGCCAGCAGTCGACTGGCCGGGAGAGGGCACAATGAGCAGTTCTTC
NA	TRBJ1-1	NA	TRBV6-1	CASRTFRWANTEAFF	TGTGCCAGCAGAACATTCCGTTGGGCGAACACTGAAGCTTTCTTT
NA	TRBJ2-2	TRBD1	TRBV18	CASSPRQGATGELFF	TGTGCCAGCTCACCCAGACAGGGGGCCACCGGGGAGCTGTTTTTT
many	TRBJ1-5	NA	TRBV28	CASGAVEQPQHF	TGTGCCAGCGGCGCGGTGGAGCAGCCCCAGCATTTT
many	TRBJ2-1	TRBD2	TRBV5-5	CASSPGTSGRNEQFF	TGTGCCAGCAGCCCCGGGACTAGCGGGAGGAATGAGCAGTTCTTC
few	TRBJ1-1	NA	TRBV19	CASSSIPKAFF	TGTGCCAGTAGTTCTATCCCCAAAGCTTTCTTT
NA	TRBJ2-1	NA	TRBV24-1	CATSDAFPSGGTLSYNEQFF	TGTGCCACCAGTGATGCATTCCCGTCTGGCGGGACCCTCTCCTACAATGAGCAGTTCTTC
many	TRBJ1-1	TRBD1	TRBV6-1	CASRETTGMNTEAFF	TGTGCCAGCAGAGAAACGACAGGGATGAACACTGAAGCTTTCTTT
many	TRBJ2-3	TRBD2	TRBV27	CASSWGSGTDTQYF	TGTGCCAGCAGTTGGGGTAGCGGGACAGATACGCAGTATTTT
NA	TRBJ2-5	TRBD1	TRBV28	CASSFGQGGQETQYF	TGTGCCAGCAGTTTCGGACAGGGGGGACAAGAGACCCAGTACTTC
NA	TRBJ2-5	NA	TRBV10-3	CAIGGLVQETQYF	TGTGCCATCGGGGGGTTGGTGCAAGAGACCCAGTACTTC
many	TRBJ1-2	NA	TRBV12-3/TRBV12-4	CASSGDQSGYTF	TGTGCCAGCAGTGGAGATCAAAGTGGCTACACCTTC
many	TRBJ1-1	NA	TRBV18	CASSPHANTEAFF	TGTGCCAGCTCACCACATGCGAACACTGAAGCTTTCTTT